The clone carrying this TCR beta chain was observed a few times. Its antigen is undetermined. Reverse transcribing all isolated RNA meant expressed TCRB transcripts were sequenced. The repertoire was sequenced with immunoSEQ multiplex PCR; TCRdb's copy has only in-frame clones and lacks some. The sample shows about 270,000 clones, 14% of them seen only once. Donors underwent one heparinised blood draw, 95 to 150 mL on average. This sample is drawn from a study of beta chain features in type 1 diabetes. Study conclusions and caveats: PCR could preferentially amplify shorter templates, alike in patients and controls. There was a possibility that cDNA sequencing over-represented cells with high TCR expression. A moderate, significant TCRB CDR3 shortening appeared in type 1 diabetes across four CD4+ subsets.

The source is a man aged 25-45 years with type 1 diabetes. The sequencing input was naive CD4+ T cells from blood.

DNA of the CDR3: TGCGCCAGCAGCTTAAGTTTAGCGGGAGGGATCCCCTACGAGCAGTACTTC. Its translation is CASSLSLAGGIPYEQYF. This chain uses TRBV5-1 with TRBJ2-7; 11 nucleotides agree with TRBD2. J gave up 2 bases and V 2 bases, and 9 bases lay outside the gene matches. The CDR3 totals 17 residues. The V gene's germline CDR1 is SGHRS and CDR2 YFSETQ.